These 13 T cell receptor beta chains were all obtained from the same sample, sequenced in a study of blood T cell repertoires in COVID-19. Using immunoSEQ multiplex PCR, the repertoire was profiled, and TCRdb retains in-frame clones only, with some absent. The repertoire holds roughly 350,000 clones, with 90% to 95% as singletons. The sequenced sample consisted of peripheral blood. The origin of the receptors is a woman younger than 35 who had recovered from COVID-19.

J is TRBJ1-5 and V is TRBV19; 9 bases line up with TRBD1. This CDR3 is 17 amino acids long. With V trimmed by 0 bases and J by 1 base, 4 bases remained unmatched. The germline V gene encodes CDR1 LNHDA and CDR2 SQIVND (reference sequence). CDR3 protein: CASSIEPDRGSNQPQHF. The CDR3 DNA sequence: TGTGCCAGTAGTATAGAACCGGACAGGGGAAGCAATCAGCCCCAGCATTTT. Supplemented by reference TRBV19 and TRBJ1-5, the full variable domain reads DGGITQSPKYLFRKEGQNVTLSCEQNLNHDAMYWYRQDPGQGLRLIYYSQIVNDFQKGDIAEGYSVSREKKESFPLTVTSAQKNPTAFYLCASSIEPDRGSNQPQHFGDGTRLSIL.

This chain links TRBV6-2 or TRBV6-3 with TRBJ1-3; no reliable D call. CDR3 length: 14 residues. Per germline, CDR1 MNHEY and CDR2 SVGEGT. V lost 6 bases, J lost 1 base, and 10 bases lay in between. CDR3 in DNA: TGTGCCAGCAGCTTGACAAGGTCTGGAAACACCATATATTTT. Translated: CASSLTRSGNTIYF.

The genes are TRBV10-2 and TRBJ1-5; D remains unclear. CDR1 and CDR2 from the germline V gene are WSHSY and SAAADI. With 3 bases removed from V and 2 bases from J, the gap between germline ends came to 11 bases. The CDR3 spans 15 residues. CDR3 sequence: CASSDTARRNQPQHF. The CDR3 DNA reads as TGCGCCAGCAGTGACACAGCCCGCCGCAATCAGCCCCAGCATTTT.

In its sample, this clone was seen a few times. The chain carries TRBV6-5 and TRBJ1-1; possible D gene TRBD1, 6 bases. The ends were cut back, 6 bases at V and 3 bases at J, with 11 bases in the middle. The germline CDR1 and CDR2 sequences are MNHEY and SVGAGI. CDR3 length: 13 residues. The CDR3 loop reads CASRQTGYTEAFF. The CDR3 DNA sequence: TGTGCCAGCAGGCAGACAGGTTACACTGAAGCTTTCTTT.

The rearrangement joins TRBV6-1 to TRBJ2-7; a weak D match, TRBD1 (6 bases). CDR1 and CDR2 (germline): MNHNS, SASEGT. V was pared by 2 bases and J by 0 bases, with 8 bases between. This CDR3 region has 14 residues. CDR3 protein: CASSERGSSYEQYV. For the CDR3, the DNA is TGTGCCAGCAGTGAAAGGGGGAGCTCCTACGAGCAGTACGTC.

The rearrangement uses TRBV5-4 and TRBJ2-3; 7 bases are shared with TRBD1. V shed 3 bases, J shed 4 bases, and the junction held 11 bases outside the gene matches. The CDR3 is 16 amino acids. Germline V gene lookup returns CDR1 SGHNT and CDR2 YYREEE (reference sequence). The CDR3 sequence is CASSWGRGRLPDTQYF. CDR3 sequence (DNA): TGTGCCAGCAGCTGGGGAAGGGGGCGCCTCCCAGATACGCAGTATTTT.

CDR3 DNA sequence: TGCGCCAGCAGCTTGACAGGATTGAATGAAAAACTGTTTTTT. This sequence encodes CASSLTGLNEKLFF. The chain is built from TRBV5-1 and TRBJ1-4; possibly TRBD1 for D (5 bases). Germline V gene data show CDR1 as SGHRS and CDR2 as YFSETQ. V lost 1 base to trimming and J lost 5 bases, with 9 bases between them. The CDR3 totals 14 residues.

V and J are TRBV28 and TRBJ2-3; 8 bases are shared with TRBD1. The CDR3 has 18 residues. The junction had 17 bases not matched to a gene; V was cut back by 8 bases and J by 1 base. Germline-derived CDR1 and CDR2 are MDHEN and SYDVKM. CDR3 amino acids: CASADRDRTSFGTDTQYF. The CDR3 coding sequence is TGTGCCAGCGCGGACCGGGACAGGACTTCATTCGGCACAGATACGCAGTATTTT.

CDR3 nucleotides: TGTGCCAGCAGCTTAGGCCTAAGGGGCAATGAGCAGTTCTTC. It yields the protein CASSLGLRGNEQFF. The chain recombines TRBV13 with TRBJ2-1, with D tentatively TRBD1 (5 bases). This CDR3 is 14 amino acids long. CDR1 PRHDT and CDR2 FYEKMQ come from the germline V gene (reference sequence). Between the trimmed V and J ends, which lost 0 bases and 6 bases, there was a span of 9 bases.

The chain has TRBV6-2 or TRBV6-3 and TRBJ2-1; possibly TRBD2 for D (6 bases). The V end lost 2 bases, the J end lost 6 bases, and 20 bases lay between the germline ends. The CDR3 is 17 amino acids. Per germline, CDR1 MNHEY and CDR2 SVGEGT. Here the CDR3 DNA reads TGTGCCAGCAGTTACAGGTTGGATGGAGGGCCGGCCAATGAGCAGTTCTTC. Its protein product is CASSYRLDGGPANEQFF.

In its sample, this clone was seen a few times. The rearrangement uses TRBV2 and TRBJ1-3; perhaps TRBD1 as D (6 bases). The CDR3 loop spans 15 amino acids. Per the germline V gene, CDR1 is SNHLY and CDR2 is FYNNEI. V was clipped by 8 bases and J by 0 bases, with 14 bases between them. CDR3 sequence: CASGLNRDSGNTIYF. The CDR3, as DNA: TGTGCCAGCGGCTTGAACAGGGACTCTGGAAACACCATATATTTT.

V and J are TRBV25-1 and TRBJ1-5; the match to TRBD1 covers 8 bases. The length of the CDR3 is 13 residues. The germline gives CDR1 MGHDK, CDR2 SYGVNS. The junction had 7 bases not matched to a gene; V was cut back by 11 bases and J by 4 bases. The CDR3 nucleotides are TGTGCCTCCAGGGGGCTGGGTAATCAGCCCCAGCATTTT. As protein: CASRGLGNQPQHF. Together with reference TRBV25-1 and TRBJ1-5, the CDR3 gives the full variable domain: EADIYQTPRYLVIGTGKKITLECSQTMGHDKMYWYQQDPGMELHLIHYSYGVNSTEKGDLSSESTVSRIRTEHFPLTLESARPSHTSQYLCASRGLGNQPQHFGDGTRLSIL.

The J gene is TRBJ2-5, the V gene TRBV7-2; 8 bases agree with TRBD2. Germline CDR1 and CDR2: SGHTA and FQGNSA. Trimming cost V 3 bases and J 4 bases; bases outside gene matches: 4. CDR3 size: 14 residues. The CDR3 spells CASSFVGLGETQYF. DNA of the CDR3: TGTGCCAGCAGCTTTGTGGGACTAGGAGAGACCCAGTACTTC.